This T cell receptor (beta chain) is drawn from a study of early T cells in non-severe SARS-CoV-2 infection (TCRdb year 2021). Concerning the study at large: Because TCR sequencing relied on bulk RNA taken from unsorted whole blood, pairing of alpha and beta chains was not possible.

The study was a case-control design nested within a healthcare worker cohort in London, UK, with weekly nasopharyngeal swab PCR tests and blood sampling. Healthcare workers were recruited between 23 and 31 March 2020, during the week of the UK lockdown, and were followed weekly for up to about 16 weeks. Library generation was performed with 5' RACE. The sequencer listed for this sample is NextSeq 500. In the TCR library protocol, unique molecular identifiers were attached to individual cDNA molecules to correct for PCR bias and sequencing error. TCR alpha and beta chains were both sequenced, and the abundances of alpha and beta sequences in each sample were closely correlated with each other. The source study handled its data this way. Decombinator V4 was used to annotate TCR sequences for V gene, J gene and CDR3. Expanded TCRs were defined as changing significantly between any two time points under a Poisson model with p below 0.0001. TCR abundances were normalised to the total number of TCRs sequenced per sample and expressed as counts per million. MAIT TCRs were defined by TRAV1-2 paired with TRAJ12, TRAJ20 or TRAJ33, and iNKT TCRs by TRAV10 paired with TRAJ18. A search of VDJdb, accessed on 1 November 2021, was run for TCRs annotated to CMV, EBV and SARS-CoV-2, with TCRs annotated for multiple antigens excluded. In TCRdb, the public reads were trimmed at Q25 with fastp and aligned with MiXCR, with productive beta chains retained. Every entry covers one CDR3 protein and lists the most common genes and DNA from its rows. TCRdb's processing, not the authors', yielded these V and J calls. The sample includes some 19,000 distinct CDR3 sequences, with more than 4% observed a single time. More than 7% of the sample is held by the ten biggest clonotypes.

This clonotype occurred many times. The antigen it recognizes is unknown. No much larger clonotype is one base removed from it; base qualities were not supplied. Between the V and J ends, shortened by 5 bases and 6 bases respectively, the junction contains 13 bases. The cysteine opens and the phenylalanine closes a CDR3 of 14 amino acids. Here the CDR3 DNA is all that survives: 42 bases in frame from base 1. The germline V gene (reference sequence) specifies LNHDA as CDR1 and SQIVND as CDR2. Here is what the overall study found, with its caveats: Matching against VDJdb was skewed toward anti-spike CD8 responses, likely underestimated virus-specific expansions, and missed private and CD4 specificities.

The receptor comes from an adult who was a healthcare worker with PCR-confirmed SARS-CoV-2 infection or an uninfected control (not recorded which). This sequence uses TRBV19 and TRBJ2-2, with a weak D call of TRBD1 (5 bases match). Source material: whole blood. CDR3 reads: CASSQGFIPGELFF. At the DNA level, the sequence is TGTGCCAGTAGTCAGGGCTTCATCCCCGGGGAGCTGTTTTTT.